A single sample is the source of the 25 T cell receptor beta chains below, sequenced in a study of T cells after yellow fever vaccination. TCRdb redid the calling of the 5' RACE reads with MiXCR, one entry per CDR3 protein. The sample shows over 200,000 distinct CDR3 sequences, 6.5% to 7.5% of them seen only once. Source: CD4+ T cells sorted from PBMCs, taken on the day of the yellow fever booster vaccination. The source of these receptors is a man aged 30-40 years who received the YFV17D yellow fever vaccine.

The rearrangement joins TRBV20-1 to TRBJ1-3; maybe TRBD1 (5 bases). The germline gives CDR1 DFQATT, CDR2 SNEGSKA (reference sequence). The ends were cut back, 0 bases at V and 0 bases at J, with 9 bases in the middle. The CDR3 is 15 residues long. CDR3 residues: CSARDRQSSGNTIYF. As DNA, the CDR3 is TGCAGTGCTAGAGACCGACAGAGCTCTGGAAACACCATATATTTT.

This clonotype was recorded at least ten times. V gene TRBV21-1 combines with J gene TRBJ2-7; the table's D call, TRBD2, was not checked against the DNA. TRBV21-1 has pseudogene status. The CDR3 has 15 residues. The CDR3 sequence: CASSLRVASGDGQYF. DNA for the CDR3: TGTGCCAGCAGCCTGCGGGTGGCTAGCGGAGACGGGCAGTACTTC.

CDR3: CATSDPHRGGTSEQYF. Written as DNA, the CDR3 is TGTGCCACCAGTGATCCGCACAGGGGGGGTACTTCCGAGCAGTACTTC. The rearrangement links TRBV24-1 to TRBJ2-7; D is possibly TRBD1 (8 bases). This CDR3 has 16 residues. The germline V gene encodes CDR1 KGHDR and CDR2 SFDVKD. V dropped 3 bases and J dropped 6 bases, with 20 bases sitting between them.

The V call is TRBV19, the J call TRBJ2-1; 7 bases align to TRBD2. V lost 3 bases and J lost 0; bases outside the gene matches: 2. The CDR3 sequence is 15 residues long. Germline values: CDR1 LNHDA, CDR2 SQIVND (reference sequence). The chain's CDR3 is CASSIGGGSYNEQFF. In nucleotides, the CDR3 is TGTGCCAGTAGTATTGGCGGGGGCTCCTACAATGAGCAGTTCTTC.

This sequence joins TRBV5-4 and TRBJ2-3; perhaps TRBD2 as D (6 bases). This CDR3 spans 16 amino acids. Germline V gene sequence: CDR1 SGHNT, CDR2 YYREEE (reference sequence). V lost 3 bases to trimming and J lost 1 base, with 15 bases between them. Here the CDR3 DNA reads TGTGCCAGCAGCTCGCCCCCGGGACTCGGCACAGATACGCAGTATTTT. Translating gives CASSSPPGLGTDTQYF. Supplemented by reference TRBV5-4 and TRBJ2-3, the full variable domain reads ETGVTQSPTHLIKTRGQQVTLRCSSQSGHNTVSWYQQALGQGPQFIFQYYREEENGRGNFPPRFSGLQFPNYSSELNVNALELDDSALYLCASSSPPGLGTDTQYFGPGTRLTVL.

The chain recombines TRBV10-3 with TRBJ2-1, with TRBD2 identical over 10 bases. Germline CDR1 ENHRY, CDR2 SYGVKD. CDR3 length equals 15 residues. With 8 bases clipped from V and 4 bases from J, the junction kept 8 bases outside the gene matches. This CDR3 is CAIALSSGSYNEQFF. For the CDR3, the DNA is TGTGCCATCGCCCTCTCTAGCGGGAGTTACAATGAGCAGTTCTTC.

Many counts were recorded for this clonotype. The chain recombines TRBV5-1 with TRBJ2-2; the D is unclear. Per germline, CDR1 SGHRS and CDR2 YFSETQ. This CDR3 region has 13 residues. The V gene lost 7 bases and the J gene lost 7 bases, with 14 bases spanning the gap. CDR3 coding DNA: TGCGCCAGCCAGCCCTCCGGTAGCGGGGAGCTGTTTTTT. This gives the protein CASQPSGSGELFF. Together with reference TRBV5-1 and TRBJ2-2, the CDR3 gives the full variable domain: KAGVTQTPRYLIKTRGQQVTLSCSPISGHRSVSWYQQTPGQGLQFLFEYFSETQRNKGNFPGRFSGRQFSNSRSEMNVSTLELGDSALYLCASQPSGSGELFFGEGSRLTVL.

This clonotype was counted many times. The rearrangement joins TRBV3-1 to TRBJ2-6; D is perhaps TRBD1 (5 bases). This CDR3 comprises 16 residues. CDR1 is LGHDT and CDR2 is YNNKEL in the germline V gene (reference sequence). V lost 2 bases, J lost 2 bases, and 10 bases lay in between. The DNA for the CDR3 is TGTGCCAGCAGCCAAAGGGGCGGAGCTGGGGCCAACGTCCTGACTTTC. Translated, it gives CASSQRGGAGANVLTF.

This clonotype was counted at least ten times. The J gene is TRBJ1-4, the V gene TRBV20-1; D is undetermined. Germline lookup yields CDR1 DFQATT and CDR2 SNEGSKA (reference sequence). The V end was cut by 3 bases, the J end by 3 bases, with 8 bases between. The CDR3 is made up of 13 amino acids. The CDR3 coding sequence is TGCAGTGCTAGTGGTTGGGCTAATGAAAAACTGTTTTTT. As protein: CSASGWANEKLFF.

This rearrangement joins TRBV20-1 to TRBJ2-3; D is uncertain. V lost 4 bases, J lost 6 bases, and 11 bases lay in between. CDR3 size: 12 residues. Germline V gene sequence: CDR1 DFQATT, CDR2 SNEGSKA (reference sequence). The CDR3 is CSATLGLDTQYF. CDR3 DNA sequence: TGCAGTGCTACCCTGGGTCTGGATACGCAGTATTTT.

The rearrangement links TRBV7-9 to TRBJ2-3; 9 bases are a match to TRBD2. The J segment lost 2 bases and the V segment lost 4 bases, leaving 4 bases of the junction unmatched. The CDR3 contains 15 residues. The V gene's germline CDR1 is SEHNR and CDR2 FQNEAQ (reference sequence). The CDR3 DNA reads as TGTGCCAGCAGCTCCTTAGCGGGAGCCACAGATACGCAGTATTTT. This gives the protein CASSSLAGATDTQYF.

In this sample, this clonotype turned up a few times. The chain is built from TRBV12-3 or TRBV12-4 and TRBJ2-1, with 12 bases aligning to TRBD2. CDR3 length: 15 residues. V lost 6 bases, J lost 6 bases, and 6 bases stayed unmatched. The chain's CDR3 is CASRFLAGGANEQFF. The CDR3 DNA sequence: TGTGCCAGCAGGTTCCTAGCGGGAGGGGCCAATGAGCAGTTCTTC.

The sample holds many counts of this clonotype. The chain links TRBV15 to TRBJ2-5, with D maybe TRBD1 (5 bases). With 1 base removed from V and 2 bases from J, the gap between germline ends came to 8 bases. This CDR3 spans 14 amino acids. Germline V lookup: CDR1 LNHNV, CDR2 YYDKDF (reference sequence). The CDR3 spells CATSRGDRQETQYF. CDR3 coding DNA: TGTGCCACCAGCAGAGGTGACAGACAAGAGACCCAGTACTTC.

This clonotype has a count of ten or more. V usage is TRBV7-9 and J usage is TRBJ1-1; no clear D gene. Trimming stripped 4 bases from V and 1 base from J, with 16 bases between. The CDR3 consists of 16 residues. From germline, CDR1 is SEHNR and CDR2 FQNEAQ (reference sequence). The CDR3, as DNA: TGTGCCAGCAGCTCCGCCAGCCTGATTGAGAACACTGAAGCTTTCTTT. It encodes CASSSASLIENTEAFF.

The chain couples TRBV25-1 to TRBJ2-1; weak D call: TRBD2 (5 bases). V lost 4 bases to trimming and J lost 4 bases, with 29 bases between them. Looked up from germline, CDR1 is MGHDK and CDR2 is SYGVNS. This CDR3 spans 20 amino acids. The CDR3 region is CASSGLDPYRGGQLYNEQFF. Here the CDR3 DNA reads TGTGCCAGCAGTGGACTTGATCCCTACAGAGGCGGGCAGTTATACAATGAGCAGTTCTTC. The full variable domain, rest sourced from reference TRBV25-1 and TRBJ2-1, is EADIYQTPRYLVIGTGKKITLECSQTMGHDKMYWYQQDPGMELHLIHYSYGVNSTEKGDLSSESTVSRIRTEHFPLTLESARPSHTSQYLCASSGLDPYRGGQLYNEQFFGPGTRLTVL.

CDR3 sequence (DNA): TGCAGTGCTCTAAGTAGCGGGAGGGCCTACAATGAGCAGTTCTTC. It specifies CSALSSGRAYNEQFF. The chain uses TRBV20-1 and TRBJ2-1; 11 positions match TRBD2. Germline V gene data show CDR1 as DFQATT and CDR2 as SNEGSKA (reference sequence). The CDR3 contains 15 residues. Trimming at V came to 5 bases and at J to 2 bases, leaving 5 bases not matched to a gene.

The sample holds many counts of this clonotype. The genes are TRBV20-1 and TRBJ1-5; possible D gene TRBD1, 5 bases. V lost 6 bases to trimming and J lost 3 bases, with 15 bases between them. The germline gives CDR1 DFQATT, CDR2 SNEGSKA (reference sequence). This CDR3 is 14 amino acids long. CDR3 amino acids: CSAPDGQVNQPQHF. The CDR3 bases are TGCAGTGCCCCCGACGGACAAGTCAATCAGCCCCAGCATTTT.

Comments on this clonotype: It may be a read error: a sequence one base away is much more abundant. The V gene is TRBV9, the J gene TRBJ2-3; 7 bases line up with TRBD1. The CDR3 covers 13 residues. The ends lost 6 bases at V and 4 bases at J; junction bases unmatched: 5. Germline V gene data show CDR1 as SGDLS and CDR2 as YYNGEE. The CDR3 DNA follows: TGTGCCAGCACCCTGACAGGGTCAGATACGCAGTATTTT. Amino acids: CASTLTGSDTQYF. The variable domain in full, completed from reference TRBV9 and TRBJ2-3, reads DSGVTQTPKHLITATGQRVTLRCSPRSGDLSVYWYQQSLDQGLQFLIQYYNGEERAKGNILERFSAQQFPDLHSELNLSSLELGDSALYFCASTLTGSDTQYFGPGTRLTVL.

In this sample, this clonotype turned up many times. The rearrangement links TRBV12-3 or TRBV12-4 to TRBJ2-3; D remains unclear. Trimming took off 10 bases at V and 1 base at J, with 15 bases between the two ends. CDR3 size: 14 residues. The CDR3 nucleotides are TGTGCCACCTCAACTAATCCTCGCACAGATACGCAGTATTTT. Translating gives CATSTNPRTDTQYF.

This clonotype appeared many times. This chain uses TRBV5-1 with TRBJ1-1; D ambiguous. The CDR3 is 14 residues long. The ends were cut back, 1 base at V and 3 bases at J, with 10 bases in the middle. CDR1 SGHRS and CDR2 YFSETQ come from the germline V gene. CDR3 DNA: TGCGCCAGCAGCTTGTTTACAGCTGACACTGAAGCTTTCTTT. It codes for CASSLFTADTEAFF.

This chain connects TRBV18 to TRBJ2-1, with D perhaps TRBD2 (5 bases). This CDR3 has 16 amino acids. Germline CDR1 KGHSH, CDR2 LQKENI. Trimming took off 6 bases at V and 6 bases at J, with 21 bases between the two ends. CDR3: CASSPNSAGGGNEQFF. CDR3 nucleotides: TGTGCCAGCTCCCCAAATAGTGCGGGCGGCGGCAATGAGCAGTTCTTC.

The rearrangement uses TRBV20-1 and TRBJ2-4, with 10 positions matching TRBD1. Germline-derived CDR1 and CDR2 are DFQATT and SNEGSKA (reference sequence). This CDR3 is built from 15 residues. With V trimmed by 3 bases and J by 2 bases, 4 bases remained unmatched. The CDR3 here is CSASRDRGSKNIQYF. CDR3 bases: TGCAGTGCTAGTAGGGACAGGGGATCCAAAAACATTCAGTACTTC.

This clonotype showed up many times. The chain couples TRBV2 to TRBJ1-6, with a tentative D call TRBD1 (5 bases). CDR1 is SNHLY and CDR2 is FYNNEI in the germline V gene. The CDR3 totals 16 residues. With 6 bases removed from V and 7 bases from J, the gap between germline ends came to 19 bases. The CDR3 DNA sequence: TGTGCCAGCAGCGATTGGCCCTCAGGGAGGAATTCACCCCTCCACTTT. This encodes CASSDWPSGRNSPLHF.

This clonotype was found a few times. The V call is TRBV5-4, the J call TRBJ2-5; TRBD2 aligns across 11 bases. This CDR3 region has 16 residues. V gave up 3 bases and J gave up 1 base; unmatched junction bases: 5. Germline V lookup: CDR1 SGHNT, CDR2 YYREEE (reference sequence). The CDR3 DNA sequence: TGTGCCAGCAGCTCCGGTAGCGGGAGGGCCCAAGAGACCCAGTACTTC. This codes for CASSSGSGRAQETQYF.

This clonotype was detected ten times or more. V gene TRBV6-6 combines with J gene TRBJ2-1; the D gene is possibly TRBD2 (5 bases). The CDR3 has 11 amino acids. Germline assignment: CDR1 MNHNY and CDR2 SVGAGI (reference sequence). The DNA for the CDR3 is TGTGCGGGGAGCTCCTACAATGAGCAGTTCTTC. It translates to CAGSSYNEQFF.